This record looks at one T cell receptor beta chain sequence and its context. Its antigen is not known. This sample is drawn from a study of T cell responses to AZD1222 COVID-19 vaccine. Sequencing used immunoSEQ multiplex PCR; TCRdb keeps in-frame clones, though not all of them. In the table there are around 80,000 clones, nearly 90% of which are singletons. V lost 2 bases and J 6 bases, leaving 16 bases between the germline ends. CDR1 and CDR2 from the germline V gene are SEHNR and FQNEAQ (reference sequence). This CDR3 contains 15 residues. Study-level points and caveats: With dominance at 160-218 and 743-854, vaccine-associated CD4 TCRs spanned spike. The donor group comprised mostly white British people and more females; the analysis possibly underestimated clonal diversity. Seropositive status at baseline applied to only a handful of AZD1222 recipients.

This sequence was found in an adult who received the AZD1222 COVID-19 vaccine. Sample: peripheral blood, taken 28 days after the second AZD1222 dose. The V gene is TRBV7-9, the J gene TRBJ1-1, with a weak D call TRBD1 (5 bases). The DNA for the CDR3 is TGTGCCAGCAGCTTATTTAGCGGGGGTAGCGCTGAAGCTTTCTTT. Translation gives CASSLFSGGSAEAFF.